Described below is a single TCR beta chain sequence and its context. Its specificity is not known. The data stem from a study of T-cell memory formation after mild COVID-19. The study, taken as a whole, reports: Day 15 to 85 contracting clones showed balanced CD4/CD8; day 15 to 37 expanders favored CD4+. Second-wave clones reaching peak frequency on day 37 lacked confirmed SARS-CoV-2 specificity.

From germline, CDR1 is LGHDT and CDR2 YNNKEL (reference sequence). The J segment lost 4 bases and the V segment lost 1 base, leaving 5 bases of the junction unmatched. This CDR3 has 15 residues. TCRdb re-analysed the 5' RACE reads in MiXCR, keeping a single row per CDR3 protein. This table holds fewer than 650,000 distinct CDR3 sequences, less than 25% found once. The clonotype comes from an adult woman who had mild COVID-19 (a few samples of this study predate the infection). Cell type and time point are not known. The sequenced sample was PBMCs or a T cell subset sorted from them (not recorded which). The chain couples TRBV3-1 to TRBJ1-1, with 8 bases identical to TRBD1. CDR3 region: CASSQGNRGGTEAFF. CDR3 nucleotide sequence: TGTGCCAGCAGCCAAGGAAACAGGGGGGGCACTGAAGCTTTCTTT.